This TCR beta chain was recovered during a study of blood T cell repertoires in COVID-19. Clones were sequenced by immunoSEQ multiplex PCR, and TCRdb holds only the in-frame ones, with some missing. The sample lists some 340,000 clones; around 86% were seen once. Recruitment covered 20 to 25 US areas and drew participants whose ages spanned roughly 18 to 90 years. Cohort 3 donors were reported recovered after two negative PCRs, clearance, or symptom resolution. The CDR3 has 12 amino acids. Germline V CDR1 and CDR2: SQVTM, ANQGSEA. V was clipped by 2 bases and J by 7 bases, with 11 bases between them. The sequencing input was PBMCs or T cells enriched from blood (not recorded which). This sequence joins TRBV29-1 and TRBJ1-2; D unclear. This clonotype was obtained from a woman between 50 and 59 years old who had recovered from COVID-19. CDR3 region: CSVEPGGSGYTF. As DNA, the CDR3 is TGCAGCGTTGAACCCGGAGGTTCTGGCTACACCTTC.